Shown below are 20 T cell receptor beta chains from a single sample sequenced in a study of T cells in tumors after PD-1 blockade. Profiled with immunoSEQ multiplex PCR; TCRdb holds only in-frame clones, not every one. The sample yields 20,000 to 25,000 clones, approximately 78% seen once. The source material was PBMCs, sampled before anti-PD-1 treatment. Receptors originate from a human donor with basal cell carcinoma.

The chain joins TRBV2 to TRBJ2-7; either TRBD1 or TRBD2 may supply D (5 bases each). The ends were cut back, 1 base at V and 6 bases at J, with 13 bases in the middle. CDR3 length equals 14 residues. Germline values: CDR1 SNHLY, CDR2 FYNNEI. Here the CDR3 reads CASSEGPRGVEQYF. The CDR3 region has the DNA TGTGCCAGCAGTGAAGGGCCCCGGGGCGTCGAGCAGTACTTC.

The chain employs TRBV29-1 and TRBJ2-7; D not certain. Germline assignment: CDR1 SQVTM and CDR2 ANQGSEA. V lost 2 bases, J lost 4 bases, and 6 bases lay in between. The CDR3 extends over 11 amino acids. The CDR3 sequence is CSVEFSYEQYF. CDR3 nucleotides: TGCAGCGTTGAATTTAGTTACGAGCAGTACTTC.

This clone was counted between two and nine times. The V gene is TRBV7-9, the J gene TRBJ2-7, with D maybe TRBD2 (6 bases). The V gene lost 5 bases and the J gene lost 2 bases, with 10 bases spanning the gap. This CDR3 is built from 13 residues. Looked up from germline, CDR1 is SEHNR and CDR2 is FQNEAQ (reference sequence). The DNA of the CDR3 is TGTGCCAGCAGCAACGCGGGACCCTACGAGCAGTACTTC. Amino acid sequence: CASSNAGPYEQYF.

The chain joins TRBV18 to TRBJ1-5; D gene unclear. This CDR3 region has 18 residues. Between the trimmed V and J ends, which lost 5 bases and 0 bases, there was a span of 20 bases. Germline V gene data show CDR1 as KGHSH and CDR2 as LQKENI. The CDR3 bases are TGTGCCAGCTCAGCGGTGGCTCCGAACTCTTATAGCAATCAGCCCCAGCATTTT. This codes for CASSAVAPNSYSNQPQHF.

The rearrangement links TRBV2 to TRBJ1-6; D gene uncertain. Germline V gene sequence: CDR1 SNHLY, CDR2 FYNNEI. The CDR3 has 11 residues. V lost 2 bases to trimming and J lost 7 bases, with 0 bases between them. CDR3 coding DNA: TGTGCCAGCAGTGAAAATTCACCCCTCCACTTT. Translated: CASSENSPLHF.

The genes are TRBV19 and TRBJ2-7; tentative D call: TRBD1 (6 bases). CDR1 is LNHDA, CDR2 SQIVND, per germline (reference sequence). The germline V and J ends were trimmed by 5 bases and 2 bases, with 13 bases remaining between them. The CDR3 consists of 14 residues. CDR3 residues: CASSEGQHPYEQYF. The CDR3 DNA follows: TGTGCCAGTAGTGAGGGACAACATCCCTACGAGCAGTACTTC.

This sequence joins TRBV15 and TRBJ2-7; no reliable D call. The V gene's germline CDR1 is LNHNV and CDR2 YYDKDF (reference sequence). CDR3 length: 15 amino acids. V lost 0 bases to trimming and J lost 0 bases, with 9 bases between them. DNA of the CDR3: TGTGCCACCAGCAGAGATCCCACCACCTCCTACGAGCAGTACTTC. It is translated as CATSRDPTTSYEQYF.

This chain connects TRBV7-2 to TRBJ1-4, with 8 bases aligning to TRBD1. Trimming at V came to 2 bases and at J to 2 bases, leaving 1 base not matched to a gene. Germline values: CDR1 SGHTA, CDR2 FQGNSA. The CDR3 is 15 residues long. CDR3 amino acids: CASSLQGATNEKLFF. In DNA form, the CDR3 reads TGTGCCAGCAGCTTACAGGGGGCGACTAATGAAAAACTGTTTTTT.

The chain uses TRBV7-2 and TRBJ2-5; 11 positions match TRBD2. With 5 bases clipped from V and 3 bases from J, the junction kept 5 bases outside the gene matches. The germline gives CDR1 SGHTA, CDR2 FQGNSA. This CDR3 spans 15 amino acids. The DNA for the CDR3 is TGTGCCAGCAGCCCAGCGGGACTAGCGGAAGAGACCCAGTACTTC. Its translation is CASSPAGLAEETQYF.

The chain carries TRBV6-2 or TRBV6-3 and TRBJ2-2; TRBD2 agrees at 8 bases. V lost 2 bases to trimming and J lost 6 bases; unmatched junction nucleotides: 8. The CDR3 is 16 amino acids. CDR1 is MNHEY and CDR2 is SVGEGT in the germline V gene. CDR3 coding DNA: TGTGCCAGCAGTTACGTGGCGGGAGGAATCGCCGGGGAGCTGTTTTTT. Its protein product is CASSYVAGGIAGELFF.

Remarks on this clone: At one boundary the junction diverges from the germline segment, which might be a read error. The chain uses TRBV7-2 and TRBJ1-2, with D possibly matching TRBD1 (6 bases). Germline CDR1 SGHTA, CDR2 FQGNSA. The CDR3 has 11 amino acids. Written as DNA, the CDR3 is TGTGCCAGCAGCTCCTTTCCCGGGACATATTTC. This codes for CASSSFPGTYF.

J is TRBJ2-5 and V is TRBV18; D is perhaps TRBD1 or TRBD2 (5 bases each). The germline V and J ends were trimmed by 5 bases and 5 bases, with 15 bases remaining between them. The CDR3 runs 14 residues. Germline CDR1 is KGHSH and CDR2 is LQKENI. The CDR3 spells CASSYRDDGETQYF. The CDR3 DNA sequence: TGTGCCAGCTCATACCGGGACGATGGGGAGACCCAGTACTTC.

The CDR3 DNA is TGTGCCAGCAGCCCGACGGGACCCGGGGAGCTGTTTTTT. Its translation: CASSPTGPGELFF. The chain carries TRBV7-9 and TRBJ2-2, with D possibly called TRBD1 or TRBD2 (5 bases each). Germline CDR1 SEHNR, CDR2 FQNEAQ (reference sequence). The V and J ends lost 5 bases and 6 bases respectively, with 10 bases between them. The CDR3 loop spans 13 amino acids.

The chain employs TRBV4-2 and TRBJ1-5; D ambiguous. The CDR3 is 13 residues long. Looked up from germline, CDR1 is LGHNA and CDR2 is YNFKEQ. V dropped 5 bases and J dropped 3 bases, with 8 bases sitting between them. For the CDR3, the DNA is TGTGCCAGCAGCGCGGAACTCAATCAGCCCCAGCATTTT. It encodes CASSAELNQPQHF.

The V gene is TRBV7-9, the J gene TRBJ2-3; D unresolved. Germline CDR1 SEHNR, CDR2 FQNEAQ (reference sequence). The CDR3 sequence is 17 residues long. V was pared by 4 bases and J by 0 bases, with 17 bases between. In DNA, the CDR3 is TGTGCCAGCAGCTCGCCCTTATTCGGTACTAGCACAGATACGCAGTATTTT. The encoded protein is CASSSPLFGTSTDTQYF.

V is TRBV2 and J is TRBJ1-6, with D hard to call. From germline, CDR1 is SNHLY and CDR2 FYNNEI. Trimming shortened V by 0 bases and J by 3 bases, and 21 bases separated the two germline ends. This CDR3 contains 20 residues. CDR3: CASSEALGSFNPNYNSPLHF. For the CDR3, the DNA is TGTGCCAGCAGTGAAGCGCTGGGCAGTTTCAACCCGAACTATAATTCACCCCTCCACTTT.

V usage is TRBV18 and J usage is TRBJ1-5; D ambiguous. The germline V and J ends were trimmed by 2 bases and 0 bases, with 5 bases remaining between them. There are 14 residues in the CDR3. Looked up from germline, CDR1 is KGHSH and CDR2 is LQKENI. This chain's CDR3 is CASSPVTSNQPQHF. CDR3 bases: TGTGCCAGCTCACCAGTAACTAGCAATCAGCCCCAGCATTTT.

As to this clone: Other nucleotide sequences from this sample produce the same CDR3. V is TRBV5-1 and J is TRBJ2-5; 8 bases are shared with TRBD2. This CDR3 contains 14 residues. V was clipped by 2 bases and J by 5 bases; unmatched bases: 5. In germline, CDR1 is SGHRS, CDR2 YFSETQ. Written as DNA, the CDR3 is TGCGCCAGCAGCTTCTCGGGGGGGGGCGAGACCCAGTACTTC. Protein: CASSFSGGGETQYF.

The chain combines TRBV7-9 with TRBJ2-5, with TRBD2 matching over 9 bases. Germline CDR1 reads SEHNR; CDR2 reads FQNEAQ (reference sequence). The ends lost 1 base at V and 2 bases at J; junction bases unmatched: 5. The length of the CDR3 is 16 residues. CDR3 DNA: TGTGCCAGCAGCTTAGGGTCTAGCGGGACGCAAGAGACCCAGTACTTC. Translation: CASSLGSSGTQETQYF.

This clone came up a few times. V gene TRBV2 combines with J gene TRBJ1-5; 8 bases fit TRBD1. J gave up 3 bases and V 6 bases, and 10 bases lay outside the gene matches. The V gene's germline CDR1 is SNHLY and CDR2 FYNNEI. The CDR3 is made up of 16 amino acids. DNA of the CDR3: TGTGCCAGCAGCGAACGGGACAGGAGAAACAATCAGCCCCAGCATTTT. It translates to CASSERDRRNNQPQHF.